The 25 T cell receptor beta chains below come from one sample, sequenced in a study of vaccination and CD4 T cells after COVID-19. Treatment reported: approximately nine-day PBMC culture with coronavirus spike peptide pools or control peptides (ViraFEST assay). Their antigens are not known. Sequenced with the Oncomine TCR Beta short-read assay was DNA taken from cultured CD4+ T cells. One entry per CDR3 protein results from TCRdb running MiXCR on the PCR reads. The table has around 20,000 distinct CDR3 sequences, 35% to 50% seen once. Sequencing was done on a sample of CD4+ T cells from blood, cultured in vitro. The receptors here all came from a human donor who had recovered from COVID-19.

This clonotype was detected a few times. The CDR3 region is CASSLVGGGVSYEQYF. As DNA, the CDR3 is TGTGCCAGCAGCTTAGTGGGCGGGGGGGTCTCCTACGAGCAGTACTTC. The chain combines TRBV7-9 with TRBJ2-7; TRBD2 aligns across 9 bases. Losses at the gene ends were 1 base for V and 0 bases for J; bases not matched to a gene: 4. The CDR3 contains 16 residues. CDR1 and CDR2 (germline): SEHNR, FQNEAQ (reference sequence).

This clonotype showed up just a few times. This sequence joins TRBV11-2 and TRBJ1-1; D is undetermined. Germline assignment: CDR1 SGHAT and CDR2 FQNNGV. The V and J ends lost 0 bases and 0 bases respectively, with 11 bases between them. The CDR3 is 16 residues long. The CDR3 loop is CASSLDLPSMNTEAFF. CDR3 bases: TGTGCCAGCAGCTTAGATCTCCCATCGATGAACACTGAAGCTTTCTTT.

The CDR3 DNA follows: TGCAGTGCTACGGGATTCTATGGCTACACCTTC. Encoded protein: CSATGFYGYTF. The V gene is TRBV20-1, the J gene TRBJ1-2; D not certain. This CDR3 region has 11 residues. CDR1 is DFQATT, CDR2 SNEGSKA, per germline (reference sequence). Trimming took off 4 bases at V and 4 bases at J, with 7 bases between the two ends.

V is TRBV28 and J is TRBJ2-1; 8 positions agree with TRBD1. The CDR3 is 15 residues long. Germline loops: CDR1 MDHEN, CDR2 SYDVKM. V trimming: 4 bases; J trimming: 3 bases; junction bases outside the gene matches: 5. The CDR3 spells CASSSRTGIYNEQFF. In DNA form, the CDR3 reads TGTGCCAGCAGTTCGAGGACAGGGATCTACAATGAGCAGTTCTTC.

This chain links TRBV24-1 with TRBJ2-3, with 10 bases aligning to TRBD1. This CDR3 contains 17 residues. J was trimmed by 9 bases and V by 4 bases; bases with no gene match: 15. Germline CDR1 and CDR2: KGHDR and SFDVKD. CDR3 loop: CATSEPYRDRGGGTQYF. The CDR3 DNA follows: TGTGCCACCAGTGAACCTTACCGGGACAGGGGAGGAGGCACGCAGTATTTT.

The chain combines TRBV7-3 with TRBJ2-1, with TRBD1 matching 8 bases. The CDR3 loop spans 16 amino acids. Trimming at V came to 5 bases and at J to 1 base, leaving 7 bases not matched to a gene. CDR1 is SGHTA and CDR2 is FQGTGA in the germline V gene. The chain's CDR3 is CASSGQGLVSYNEQFF. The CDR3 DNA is TGTGCCAGCAGCGGACAGGGTCTAGTGTCCTACAATGAGCAGTTCTTC.

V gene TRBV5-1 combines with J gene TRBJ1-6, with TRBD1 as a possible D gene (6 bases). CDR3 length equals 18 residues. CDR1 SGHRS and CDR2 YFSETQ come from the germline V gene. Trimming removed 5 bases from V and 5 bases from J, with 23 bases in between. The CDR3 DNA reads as TGCGCCAGCAGGTCCACACCCCGAACAACAGGGAATAATTCACCCCTCCACTTT. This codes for CASRSTPRTTGNNSPLHF.

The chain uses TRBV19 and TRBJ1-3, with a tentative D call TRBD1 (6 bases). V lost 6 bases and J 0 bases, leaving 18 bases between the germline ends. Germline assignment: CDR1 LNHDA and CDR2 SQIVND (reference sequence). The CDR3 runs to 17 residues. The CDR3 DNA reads TGTGCCAGTAGCGCCTTGGGGGCCGACAGCTCTGGAAACACCATATATTTT. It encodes CASSALGADSSGNTIYF.

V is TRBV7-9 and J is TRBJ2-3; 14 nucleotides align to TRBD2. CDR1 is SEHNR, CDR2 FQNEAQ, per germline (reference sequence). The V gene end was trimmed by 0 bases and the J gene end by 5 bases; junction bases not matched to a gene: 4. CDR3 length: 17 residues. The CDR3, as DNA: TGTGCCAGCAGCTTAGCCGGGACTAGCGGGAGAGGAGATACGCAGTATTTT. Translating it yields CASSLAGTSGRGDTQYF.

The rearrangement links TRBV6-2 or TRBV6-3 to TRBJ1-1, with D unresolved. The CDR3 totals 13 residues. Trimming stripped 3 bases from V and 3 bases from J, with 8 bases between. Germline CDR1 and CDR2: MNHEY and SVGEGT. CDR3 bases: TGTGCCAGCAGTTATAGACCGCACACTGAAGCTTTCTTT. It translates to CASSYRPHTEAFF.

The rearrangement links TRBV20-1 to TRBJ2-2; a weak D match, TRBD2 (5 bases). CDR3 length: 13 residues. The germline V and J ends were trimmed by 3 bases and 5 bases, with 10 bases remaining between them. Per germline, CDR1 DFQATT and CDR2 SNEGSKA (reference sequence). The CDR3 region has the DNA TGCAGTGCTAGTGACACGGGAACCGGGGAGCTGTTTTTT. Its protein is CSASDTGTGELFF.

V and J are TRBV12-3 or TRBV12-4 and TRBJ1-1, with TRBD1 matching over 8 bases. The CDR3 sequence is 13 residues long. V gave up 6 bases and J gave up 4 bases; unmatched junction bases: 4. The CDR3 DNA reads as TGTGCCAGCAGCCTAGACAGGGGCACTGAAGCTTTCTTT. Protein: CASSLDRGTEAFF.

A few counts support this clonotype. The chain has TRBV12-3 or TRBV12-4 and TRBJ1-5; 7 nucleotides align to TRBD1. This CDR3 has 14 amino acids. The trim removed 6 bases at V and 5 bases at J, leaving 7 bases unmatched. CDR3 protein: CASSSDRADQPQHF. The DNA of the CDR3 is TGTGCCAGCAGCTCCGACAGGGCCGATCAGCCCCAGCATTTT.

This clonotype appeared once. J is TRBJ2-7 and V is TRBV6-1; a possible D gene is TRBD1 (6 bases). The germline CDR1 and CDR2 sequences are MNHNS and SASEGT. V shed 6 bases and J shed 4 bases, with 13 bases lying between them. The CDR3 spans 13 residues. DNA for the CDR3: TGTGCCAGCAGCCTAGGACAGAGATACGAGCAGTACTTC. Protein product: CASSLGQRYEQYF.

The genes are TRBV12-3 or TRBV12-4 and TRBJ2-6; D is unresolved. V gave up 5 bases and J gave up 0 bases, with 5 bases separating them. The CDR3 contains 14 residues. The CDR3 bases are TGTGCCAGCAGTAGGACCTCTGGGGCCAACGTCCTGACTTTC. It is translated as CASSRTSGANVLTF.

CDR3 DNA sequence: TGCGCCAGCAACTTCAGGGCAACTAATGAAAAACTGTTTTTT. Encoded protein: CASNFRATNEKLFF. The chain links TRBV4-1 to TRBJ1-4, with a tentative D call TRBD1 (5 bases). The CDR3 contains 14 residues. The V gene lost 7 bases and the J gene lost 0 bases, with 9 bases spanning the gap. Germline lookup yields CDR1 MGHRA and CDR2 YSYEKL.

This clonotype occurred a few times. The CDR3 bases are TGTGCCAGCAGTTTCGCGGGGGACATAGATACGCAGTATTTT. Protein product: CASSFAGDIDTQYF. The gene calls are TRBV12-3 or TRBV12-4 and TRBJ2-3; maybe TRBD2 (7 bases). This CDR3 has 14 residues. V dropped 3 bases and J dropped 5 bases, with 12 bases sitting between them.

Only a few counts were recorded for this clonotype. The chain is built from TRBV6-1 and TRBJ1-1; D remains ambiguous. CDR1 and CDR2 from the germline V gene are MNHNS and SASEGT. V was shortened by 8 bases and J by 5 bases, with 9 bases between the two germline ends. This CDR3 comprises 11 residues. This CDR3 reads CASWEGTEAFF. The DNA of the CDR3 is TGTGCCAGCTGGGAGGGTACTGAAGCTTTCTTT.

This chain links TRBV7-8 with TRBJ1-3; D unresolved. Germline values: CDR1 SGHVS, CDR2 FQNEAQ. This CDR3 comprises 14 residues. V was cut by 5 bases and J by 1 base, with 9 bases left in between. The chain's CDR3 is CASSPDRSGNTIYF. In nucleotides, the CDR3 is TGTGCCAGCAGCCCGGATCGTTCTGGAAACACCATATATTTT. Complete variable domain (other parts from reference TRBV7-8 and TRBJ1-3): GAGVSQSPRYKVAKRGQDVALRCDPISGHVSLFWYQQALGQGPEFLTYFQNEAQLDKSGLPSDRFFAERPEGSVSTLKIQRTQQEDSAVYLCASSPDRSGNTIYFGEGSWLTVV.

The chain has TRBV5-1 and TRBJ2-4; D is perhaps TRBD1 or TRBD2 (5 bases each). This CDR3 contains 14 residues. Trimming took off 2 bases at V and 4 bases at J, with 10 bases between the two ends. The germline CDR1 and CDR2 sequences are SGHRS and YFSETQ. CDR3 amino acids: CASSFDGTKNIQYF. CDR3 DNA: TGCGCCAGCAGCTTTGATGGGACGAAAAACATTCAGTACTTC.

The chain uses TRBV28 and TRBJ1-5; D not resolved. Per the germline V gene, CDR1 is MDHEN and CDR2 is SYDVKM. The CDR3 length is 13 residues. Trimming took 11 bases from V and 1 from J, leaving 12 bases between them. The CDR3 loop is CALQGSSNQPQHF. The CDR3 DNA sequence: TGTGCCCTTCAAGGGTCGAGCAATCAGCCCCAGCATTTT.

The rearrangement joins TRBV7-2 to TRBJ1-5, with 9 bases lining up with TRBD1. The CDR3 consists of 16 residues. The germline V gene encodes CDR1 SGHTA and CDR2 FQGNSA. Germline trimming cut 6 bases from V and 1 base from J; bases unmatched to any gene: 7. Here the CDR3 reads CASSSGGQGSNQPQHF. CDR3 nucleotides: TGTGCCAGCAGTTCAGGGGGACAGGGAAGCAATCAGCCCCAGCATTTT.

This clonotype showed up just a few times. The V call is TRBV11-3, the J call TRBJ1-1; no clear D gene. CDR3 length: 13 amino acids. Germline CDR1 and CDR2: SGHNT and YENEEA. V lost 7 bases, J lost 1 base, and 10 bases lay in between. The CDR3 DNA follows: TGTGCCAGCAAGTATACGCAGAACACTGAAGCTTTCTTT. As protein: CASKYTQNTEAFF.

DNA for the CDR3: TGTGCCAGCAGCGTAGAGGGCAGCCGCACAGATACGCAGTATTTT. As protein: CASSVEGSRTDTQYF. The gene calls are TRBV9 and TRBJ2-3; D remains unclear. The length of the CDR3 is 15 residues. CDR1 SGDLS and CDR2 YYNGEE come from the germline V gene. V was trimmed by 0 bases and J by 1 base, leaving 9 bases between them.

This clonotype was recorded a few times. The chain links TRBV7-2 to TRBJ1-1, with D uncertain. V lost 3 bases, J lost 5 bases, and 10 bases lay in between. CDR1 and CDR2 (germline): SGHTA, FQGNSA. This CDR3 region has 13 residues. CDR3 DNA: TGTGCCAGCAGCTTTAACCCGAGGACTGAAGCTTTCTTT. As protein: CASSFNPRTEAFF.